This T cell receptor beta chain was identified during a study of shared clonotypes between healthy human individuals. Study-wide findings and caveats: Some naive CD4 clonotypes, roughly 4.7%, turned up in common across four donors. Sampling was confined to blood; repertoires within tissues likely differ.

Turning to this clone: Its antigen remains unidentified.

Original analysis: Sequence data from immunoSEQ were junction-only and lacked quality scores; consequently, filtering differed. Generated by immunoSEQ multiplex PCR, the TCRdb table keeps only in-frame clones and is missing some. V, J and clone size are those of that table, while D and trimming were read from the DNA. Counted here are about 820,000 clones, 80% to 95% occurring once; the ten biggest clones make up around 24%. Trimming removed 0 bases at V and 5 bases at J, with 11 bases between. The CDR3 covers 14 residues. The V gene's germline CDR1 is SGHVS and CDR2 FNYEAQ. Only CD45RO-negative cells positively selected for CCR7 counted as naive CD8 cells, so terminally differentiated effector memory CD45RA+ cells were excluded.

This TCR derives from a man younger than 40 in good health. The rearrangement links TRBV7-6 to TRBJ2-7; weak D call: TRBD2 (6 bases). The sequenced sample was naive CD8+ T cells sorted from blood. The CDR3 region has the DNA TGTGCCAGCAGCTTAGCTGGAGGGAGCGACGAGCAGTACTTC. It translates to CASSLAGGSDEQYF.